This T cell receptor beta chain was found in a study of T cell repertoires in cytomegalovirus infection. Whole-study findings and limits: In two of eight donors, the top clonotype was HLA-C-restricted CMV-specific. Carriage of CMV together with the relevant HLA was identifiable through cumulative public TCR beta family frequency.

This clonotype came up a few times. Its target is not known. The CDR3 contains 13 residues. Trimming pared 4 bases from V and 6 bases from J, leaving 10 bases between. CDR1 and CDR2 from the germline V gene are SNHLY and FYNNEI. In TCRdb, the reads were re-called with MiXCR into one record per CDR3 protein. Here the sample spans about 700,000 distinct CDR3 sequences, roughly 36% being singletons. Sequenced here: cultured PBMCs, sampled from culture after CMV antigen stimulation. The chain joins TRBV2 to TRBJ2-1, with D unresolved. This clonotype was sampled from a human donor in good health (CMV status not recorded). Some clones in this sample may be carry-over from other donors' samples. In nucleotides, the CDR3 is TGTGCCAGCAGTGTAATAGCCGGCAATGAGCAGTTCTTC. It encodes CASSVIAGNEQFF.